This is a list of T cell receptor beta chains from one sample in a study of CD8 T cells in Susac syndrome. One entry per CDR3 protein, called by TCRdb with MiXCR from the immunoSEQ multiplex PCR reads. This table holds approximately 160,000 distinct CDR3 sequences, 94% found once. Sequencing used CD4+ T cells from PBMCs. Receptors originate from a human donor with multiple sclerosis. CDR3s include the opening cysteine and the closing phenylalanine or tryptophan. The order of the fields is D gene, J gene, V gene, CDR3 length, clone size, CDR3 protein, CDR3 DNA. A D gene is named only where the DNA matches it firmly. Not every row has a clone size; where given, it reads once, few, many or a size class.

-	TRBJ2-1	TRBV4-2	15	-	CASSQGEALSDEQFF	TGTGCCAGCAGCCAAGGTGAGGCCCTATCGGATGAGCAGTTCTTC
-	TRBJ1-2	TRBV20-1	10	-	CSARADGYTF	TGCAGTGCTAGGGCCGACGGCTACACCTTC
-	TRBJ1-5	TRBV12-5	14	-	CASGLGAGNQPQHF	TGTGCTAGTGGTTTAGGGGCTGGGAATCAGCCCCAGCATTTT
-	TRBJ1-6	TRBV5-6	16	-	CASSLGGYSYNSPLHF	TGTGCCAGCAGCCTAGGGGGTTACTCCTATAATTCACCCCTCCACTTT
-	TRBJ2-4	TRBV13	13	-	CASSFLGSDIQYF	TGTGCCAGCAGCTTTTTGGGTAGCGACATTCAGTACTTC
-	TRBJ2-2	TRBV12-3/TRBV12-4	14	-	CASSFLVGTGELFF	TGTGCCAGCAGTTTCCTTGTCGGAACCGGGGAGCTGTTTTTT
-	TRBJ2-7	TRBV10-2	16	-	CASSDSGTVSSYEQYF	TGCGCCAGCAGTGACTCCGGGACGGTTTCCTCCTACGAGCAGTACTTC
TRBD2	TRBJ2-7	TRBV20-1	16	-	CSARVASGGTLDEQYF	TGCAGTGCTAGAGTGGCTAGCGGGGGTACCCTAGACGAGCAGTACTTC
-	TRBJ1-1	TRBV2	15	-	CASSESGLLNTEAFF	TGTGCCAGCAGTGAATCCGGACTGTTGAACACTGAAGCTTTCTTT
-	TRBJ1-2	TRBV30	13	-	CAWSRQPNYGYTF	TGTGCCTGGAGTAGACAGCCTAACTATGGCTACACCTTC
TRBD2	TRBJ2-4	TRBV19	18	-	CASSQLAGGYLAKNIQYF	TGTGCCAGTAGCCAACTAGCGGGGGGATATCTAGCCAAAAACATTCAGTACTTC
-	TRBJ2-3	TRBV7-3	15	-	CASSLKGSALDTQYF	TGTGCCAGCAGCTTAAAGGGTTCGGCTTTAGATACGCAGTATTTT
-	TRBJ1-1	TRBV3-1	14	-	CASSQDLRSTEAFF	TGTGCCAGCAGCCAAGATTTAAGGAGCACTGAAGCTTTCTTT
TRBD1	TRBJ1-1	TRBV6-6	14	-	CASSKGQGYTEAFF	TGTGCCAGCAGTAAGGGACAGGGCTACACTGAAGCTTTCTTT
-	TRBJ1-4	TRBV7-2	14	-	CASSTMRGNEKLFF	TGTGCCAGCAGCACTATGAGGGGAAATGAAAAACTGTTTTTT
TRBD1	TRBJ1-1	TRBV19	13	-	CASSPQGAAEAFF	TGTGCCAGTAGTCCACAGGGGGCGGCTGAAGCTTTCTTT
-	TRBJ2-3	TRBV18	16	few	CASSPPSGISTDTQYF	TGTGCCAGCTCCCCCCCTTCGGGAATTTCCACAGATACGCAGTATTTT
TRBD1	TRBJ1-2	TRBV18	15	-	CASSRAGQGNYGYTF	TGTGCCAGCTCCCGGGCGGGACAGGGGAACTATGGCTACACCTTC
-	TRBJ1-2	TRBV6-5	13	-	CATQSRGRYGYTF	TGTGCCACTCAGTCCCGGGGCCGGTATGGCTACACCTTC
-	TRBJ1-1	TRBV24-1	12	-	CATSDWDTEAFF	TGTGCCACCAGTGATTGGGACACTGAAGCTTTCTTT
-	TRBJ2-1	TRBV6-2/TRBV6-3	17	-	CASSYDLRDVSYNEQFF	TGTGCCAGCAGTTACGATCTGAGGGATGTCTCCTACAATGAGCAGTTCTTC
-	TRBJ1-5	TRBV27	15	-	CASGIRADSNQPQHF	TGTGCCAGTGGGATCAGAGCCGATAGCAATCAGCCCCAGCATTTT
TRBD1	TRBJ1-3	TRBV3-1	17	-	CASSRGQDDSSGNTIYF	TGTGCCAGCAGCCGGGGACAGGACGATTCGAGTGGAAACACCATATATTTT
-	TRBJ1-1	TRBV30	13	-	CALGRHLNTEAFF	TGTGCCCTCGGAAGACATCTGAACACTGAAGCTTTCTTT
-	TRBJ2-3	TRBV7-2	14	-	CASNPWGSTDTQYF	TGTGCCAGCAACCCTTGGGGGTCGACAGATACGCAGTATTTT
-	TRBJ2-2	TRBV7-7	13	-	CASGSRTAGELFF	TGTGCCAGCGGGAGCAGAACGGCCGGGGAGCTGTTTTTT